This T cell receptor beta chain stems from a study of monozygotic twins with inflammatory bowel disease. TCRdb re-called the 5' RACE reads and gives one entry per CDR3 protein, without DNA. Its listing shows roughly 90,000 distinct CDR3 sequences. CDR1 is MNHEY, CDR2 SMNVEV, per germline (reference sequence). CDR3 length equals 14 residues. The chain employs TRBV27 and TRBJ1-2; TCRdb's D gene call, TRBD1, goes unchecked for lack of DNA. This sequence originates from a human donor with ulcerative colitis or Crohn's disease, or a healthy co-twin of an affected twin (not recorded which). Sequencing was done on a sample of blood. CDR3 in amino acids: CASSFGQGGYGYTF.